Included here is one TCR beta chain sequence, with context. Its antigen remains unidentified. This sample was taken from a study of OX40 agonist ivuxolimab in advanced cancers. The study's findings and limits: Some nonresponders also had low normalized T-cell clonal expansion.

The repertoire was sequenced with immunoSEQ multiplex PCR; TCRdb's copy has only in-frame clones and lacks some. In the table there are fewer than 85,000 clones, just under 80% of which are singletons. Looked up from germline, CDR1 is LNHDA and CDR2 is SQIVND (reference sequence). This CDR3 has 14 amino acids. The V end lost 3 bases, the J end lost 2 bases, and 10 bases lay between the germline ends. The sample here was CD4+ or CD8+ T cells sorted from blood, taken in a trial of the OX40 agonist ivuxolimab. This chain uses TRBV19 with TRBJ1-2; weak D call: TRBD1 (5 bases). This receptor was identified in an adult with an advanced solid tumor such as melanoma, head and neck, liver or kidney cancer. The chain's CDR3 is CASSIPGGNYGYTF. In DNA, the CDR3 is TGTGCCAGTAGTATTCCGGGGGGAAACTATGGCTACACCTTC.